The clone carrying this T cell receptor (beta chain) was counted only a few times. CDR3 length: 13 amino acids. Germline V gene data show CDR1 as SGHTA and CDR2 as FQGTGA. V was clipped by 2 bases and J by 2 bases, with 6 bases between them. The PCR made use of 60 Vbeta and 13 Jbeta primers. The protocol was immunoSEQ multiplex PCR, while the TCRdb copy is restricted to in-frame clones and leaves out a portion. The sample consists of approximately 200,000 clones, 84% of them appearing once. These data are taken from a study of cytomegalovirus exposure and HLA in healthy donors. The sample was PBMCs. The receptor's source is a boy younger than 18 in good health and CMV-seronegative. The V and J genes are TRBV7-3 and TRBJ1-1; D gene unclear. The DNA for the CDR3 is TGTGCCAGCAGCTTAGTCAGAAACACTGAAGCTTTCTTT. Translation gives CASSLVRNTEAFF.